This T cell receptor beta chain was sequenced during a study of early T cells in non-severe SARS-CoV-2 infection. Study details: The study sequenced bulk RNA from unsorted whole blood, with chains unpaired. Findings and limits, study-wide: Missing private and CD4 specificities, VDJdb matching favored anti-spike CD8 responses.

This clonotype was recorded at least ten times. No antigen is known for it. Separate cDNA molecules each had unique molecular identifiers attached to them. TCRdb passed the 5' RACE reads through MiXCR, listing each CDR3 protein once. The data show around 25,000 distinct CDR3 sequences, with around 4% seen just once and under 4.5% held by the top ten. The V end was cut by 4 bases, the J end by 0 bases, with 10 bases between. Germline V gene lookup returns CDR1 LNHDA and CDR2 SQIVND (reference sequence). The CDR3 covers 14 residues. This sequence originates from an adult who was a healthcare worker with PCR-confirmed SARS-CoV-2 infection or an uninfected control (not recorded which). The V gene is TRBV19, the J gene TRBJ2-7; D is possibly TRBD1 (6 bases). Sequencing was performed on whole blood. For the CDR3, the DNA is TGTGCCAGTAGTACCTCGGACAGCTCCTACGAGCAGTACTTC. Translation gives CASSTSDSSYEQYF.